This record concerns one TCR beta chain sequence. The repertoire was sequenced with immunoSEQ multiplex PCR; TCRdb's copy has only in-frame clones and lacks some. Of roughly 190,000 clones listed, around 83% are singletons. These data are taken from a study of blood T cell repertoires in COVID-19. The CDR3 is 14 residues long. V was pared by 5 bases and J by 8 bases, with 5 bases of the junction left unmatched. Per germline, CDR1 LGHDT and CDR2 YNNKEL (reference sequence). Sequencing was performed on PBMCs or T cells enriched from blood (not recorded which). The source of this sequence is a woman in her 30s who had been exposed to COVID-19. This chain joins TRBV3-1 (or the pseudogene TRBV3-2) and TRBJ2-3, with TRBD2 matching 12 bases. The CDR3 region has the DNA TGTGCCAGCAGCGCTAGCGGGGGGGAAGTTACGCAGTATTTT. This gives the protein CASSASGGEVTQYF.